What follows are 26 T cell receptor beta chains derived from one specimen sequenced in a study of patients and donors after allogeneic stem cell transplantation. TCRdb independently ran MiXCR on the RT-PCR reads; one entry per CDR3 protein. Of about a million distinct CDR3 sequences listed, about 20% are singletons. Sequenced material: blood, either unsorted or a sorted T cell fraction (not recorded which). The origin of the receptors is a human donor who was either an allogeneic HSCT recipient or a stem cell or donor lymphocyte infusion donor (not recorded which). It is not recorded whose cells these are; they may come from a transplant donor.

This chain uses TRBV5-1 with TRBJ1-3; possibly TRBD1 for D (5 bases). CDR1 and CDR2 (germline): SGHRS, YFSETQ. This CDR3 comprises 12 residues. Trimming shortened V by 1 base and J by 15 bases, and 14 bases separated the two germline ends. The DNA for the CDR3 is TGCGCCAGCAGCTTGAGCTCCGGGACGAAATATTTT. Encoded protein: CASSLSSGTKYF.

This clonotype was seen more than once but under ten times. The rearrangement links TRBV15 to TRBJ2-7; 9 nucleotides match TRBD2. Germline V gives CDR1 LNHNV, CDR2 YYDKDF (reference sequence). With 3 bases clipped from V and 0 bases from J, the junction kept 3 bases outside the gene matches. The CDR3 spans 15 residues. The CDR3 DNA follows: TGTGCCACCAGCAGCTTGCGGGAGGGCTCCTACGAGCAGTACTTC. Residues: CATSSLREGSYEQYF.

The CDR3 sequence is CASSVGEIGGSSYNSPLHF. The CDR3 coding sequence is TGTGCCAGCAGCGTAGGTGAGATCGGAGGAAGCTCCTATAATTCACCCCTCCACTTT. This chain joins TRBV9 and TRBJ1-6; D gene uncertain. Germline-derived CDR1 and CDR2 are SGDLS and YYNGEE. There are 19 residues in the CDR3. Trimming shortened V by 0 bases and J by 0 bases, and 16 bases separated the two germline ends.

The chain recombines TRBV20-1 with TRBJ2-1; 8 bases match TRBD2. CDR1 and CDR2 (germline): DFQATT, SNEGSKA (reference sequence). J gave up 7 bases and V 5 bases, and 13 bases lay outside the gene matches. The CDR3 consists of 15 residues. CDR3 sequence reads: CSAPTGLAHVNEQFF. The CDR3, as DNA: TGCAGTGCTCCAACCGGACTAGCCCACGTGAATGAGCAGTTCTTC.

The chain joins TRBV5-1 to TRBJ2-3; D remains unclear. The CDR3 extends over 16 amino acids. The germline CDR1 and CDR2 sequences are SGHRS and YFSETQ. V gave up 0 bases and J gave up 2 bases, with 13 bases separating them. In nucleotides, the CDR3 is TGCGCCAGCAGCTTGGGGTCGTACAGTTACACAGATACGCAGTATTTT. Protein: CASSLGSYSYTDTQYF.

This clonotype was detected only once. This CDR3 reads CASSLAASEQFF. DNA for the CDR3: TGTGCCAGCAGCTTAGCAGCAAGTGAGCAGTTCTTC. This chain links TRBV7-8 with TRBJ2-1; no definite D call. The ends were cut back, 0 bases at V and 9 bases at J, with 6 bases in the middle. There are 12 residues in the CDR3. CDR1 SGHVS and CDR2 FQNEAQ come from the germline V gene.

This clonotype showed up many times. The rearrangement uses TRBV10-3 and TRBJ2-7, with 15 bases lining up with TRBD2. Trimming at V came to 3 bases and at J to 5 bases, leaving 8 bases not matched to a gene. This CDR3 has 17 residues. Germline V gene sequence: CDR1 ENHRY, CDR2 SYGVKD. DNA of the CDR3: TGTGCCATCAGTGATGGACTAGCGGGAGGGATTAGGAACGAGCAGTACTTC. Translated, it gives CAISDGLAGGIRNEQYF.

This chain connects TRBV7-2 to TRBJ1-2; D may be TRBD1 (5 bases). CDR1 SGHTA and CDR2 FQGNSA come from the germline V gene. The CDR3 runs to 12 residues. V was cut by 8 bases and J by 6 bases, with 13 bases left in between. In nucleotides, the CDR3 is TGTGCCAGCTCAGGGTATATGGATGGCTACACCTTC. Translation: CASSGYMDGYTF.

The rearrangement uses TRBV7-6 and TRBJ2-1, with D perhaps matching TRBD2 (5 bases). The CDR3 loop spans 14 amino acids. Per germline, CDR1 SGHVS and CDR2 FNYEAQ. Trimming cost V 5 bases and J 0 bases, with 8 bases left between them. The CDR3 bases are TGTGCCAGCAGCCGGGGTTTCTCCTACAATGAGCAGTTCTTC. Translating it yields CASSRGFSYNEQFF.

V gene TRBV5-6 combines with J gene TRBJ2-3; 10 nucleotides align to TRBD2. V lost 4 bases, J lost 1 base, and 6 bases stayed unmatched. Germline V gene sequence: CDR1 SGHDT, CDR2 YYEEEE. There are 16 residues in the CDR3. DNA for the CDR3: TGTGCCAGCAGCCACCTTGGACTAGCGGGCACAGATACGCAGTATTTT. Its translation: CASSHLGLAGTDTQYF.

In its sample, this clonotype was seen a few times. The J gene is TRBJ2-1, the V gene TRBV27; 11 bases are a match to TRBD2. The CDR3 length is 19 residues. Per germline, CDR1 MNHEY and CDR2 SMNVEV (reference sequence). The J segment lost 0 bases and the V segment lost 6 bases, leaving 13 bases of the junction unmatched. The CDR3 DNA sequence: TGTGCCAGCAGGAAAGGGCTAGCGGGAGGCCCAGGCTCCTACAATGAGCAGTTCTTC. It translates to CASRKGLAGGPGSYNEQFF.

In its sample, this clonotype was seen many times. CDR3: CATSRDPEQGRKTQYF. The CDR3 DNA reads TGTGCCACCAGCAGAGATCCCGAACAGGGGAGGAAGACCCAGTACTTC. The chain uses TRBV15 and TRBJ2-5; maybe TRBD1 (7 bases). The CDR3 sequence is 16 residues long. In germline, CDR1 is LNHNV, CDR2 YYDKDF (reference sequence). V gave up 0 bases and J gave up 6 bases, with 17 bases separating them.

This clonotype was seen once. The CDR3 loop reads CASSLGGTRLYGYTF. CDR3 coding DNA: TGTGCCAGCAGCCTAGGGGGGACGCGACTCTATGGCTACACCTTC. The chain has TRBV5-4 and TRBJ1-2, with TRBD1 as a possible D gene (6 bases). The CDR3 contains 15 residues. Per the germline V gene, CDR1 is SGHNT and CDR2 is YYREEE (reference sequence). The ends were cut back, 4 bases at V and 4 bases at J, with 17 bases in the middle.

This clonotype came up a few times. This sequence joins TRBV6-5 and TRBJ1-3, with D unresolved. This CDR3 has 12 amino acids. V was cut by 6 bases and J by 8 bases, with 11 bases left in between. Germline loops: CDR1 MNHEY, CDR2 SVGAGI. Written as DNA, the CDR3 is TGTGCCAGCAGCTCCCGGAGAGACACCATATATTTT. Its protein product is CASSSRRDTIYF.

This clonotype was detected a few times. The rearrangement joins TRBV7-9 to TRBJ2-7; no definite D call. Looked up from germline, CDR1 is SEHNR and CDR2 is FQNEAQ (reference sequence). The V end was cut by 5 bases, the J end by 5 bases, with 13 bases between. The CDR3 has 13 residues. In DNA, the CDR3 is TGTGCCAGCAGCCACCCACTCCGGGACGAGCAGTACTTC. It encodes CASSHPLRDEQYF.

This clonotype was recorded many times. The gene calls are TRBV15 and TRBJ1-2; D is unclear. CDR3 length equals 14 residues. V was trimmed by 0 bases and J by 4 bases, leaving 9 bases between them. Looked up from germline, CDR1 is LNHNV and CDR2 is YYDKDF (reference sequence). Here the CDR3 DNA reads TGTGCCACCAGCAGAGAAGACACGGGCTATGGCTACACCTTC. This gives the protein CATSREDTGYGYTF.

Many counts were recorded for this clonotype. The rearrangement joins TRBV12-3 or TRBV12-4 to TRBJ1-1; 7 bases agree with TRBD1. The V and J ends lost 6 bases and 4 bases, in that order; junction bases with no gene match: 5. The CDR3 has 13 residues. The chain's CDR3 is CASRQGKGTEAFF. The DNA of the CDR3 is TGTGCCAGCAGACAGGGGAAGGGCACTGAAGCTTTCTTT.

The rearrangement joins TRBV20-1 to TRBJ1-2, with D uncertain. V shed 6 bases and J shed 0 bases, with 8 bases lying between them. CDR3 size: 12 residues. The germline gives CDR1 DFQATT, CDR2 SNEGSKA (reference sequence). CDR3 DNA sequence: TGCAGTGCCGGCGTAACTAACTATGGCTACACCTTC. Encoded protein: CSAGVTNYGYTF.

This clonotype was counted only a few times. The rearrangement links TRBV27 to TRBJ2-2, with TRBD1 matching over 7 bases. CDR1 MNHEY and CDR2 SMNVEV come from the germline V gene (reference sequence). CDR3 length: 14 residues. The junction had 4 bases not matched to a gene; V was cut back by 2 bases and J by 7 bases. The CDR3 DNA reads TGTGCCAGCAGTTTAACAGGGGTTATCGGGGAGCTGTTTTTT. As protein: CASSLTGVIGELFF.

The genes are TRBV5-1 and TRBJ2-1; 10 bases line up with TRBD2. The CDR3 is made up of 15 amino acids. Germline CDR1 and CDR2: SGHRS and YFSETQ. J gave up 2 bases and V 4 bases, and 3 bases lay outside the gene matches. The CDR3 DNA reads as TGCGCCAGCAGCAAACTAGCGGGAACCTACAATGAGCAGTTCTTC. It translates to CASSKLAGTYNEQFF. The whole variable domain, filled in from reference TRBV5-1 and TRBJ2-1, reads KAGVTQTPRYLIKTRGQQVTLSCSPISGHRSVSWYQQTPGQGLQFLFEYFSETQRNKGNFPGRFSGRQFSNSRSEMNVSTLELGDSALYLCASSKLAGTYNEQFFGPGTRLTVL.

This clonotype came up a few times. V and J are TRBV20-1 and TRBJ2-3; D may match TRBD1 or TRBD2 (5 bases each). This CDR3 contains 16 residues. The germline V gene encodes CDR1 DFQATT and CDR2 SNEGSKA (reference sequence). The V end lost 0 bases, the J end lost 2 bases, and 15 bases lay between the germline ends. The CDR3 sequence: CSARDSAGTPTDTQYF. The CDR3 coding sequence is TGCAGTGCTAGAGATTCCGCAGGGACCCCCACAGATACGCAGTATTTT.

The chain employs TRBV5-1 and TRBJ2-5; 7 bases align to TRBD1. The CDR3 has 15 amino acids. From germline, CDR1 is SGHRS and CDR2 YFSETQ. The trim removed 4 bases at V and 1 base at J, leaving 7 bases unmatched. The CDR3, as DNA: TGCGCCAGCAGCAAGGGACAGACTACCCAAGAGACCCAGTACTTC. Its translation is CASSKGQTTQETQYF.

The chain has TRBV10-3 and TRBJ1-5; tentatively, D is TRBD1 (6 bases). The length of the CDR3 is 16 residues. Germline V gene data show CDR1 as ENHRY and CDR2 as SYGVKD. Trimming cost V 2 bases and J 2 bases, with 13 bases left between them. In nucleotides, the CDR3 is TGTGCCATCAGTGAGGATACAGGGAGGCGCAATCAGCCCCAGCATTTT. The encoded protein is CAISEDTGRRNQPQHF.

This clonotype was counted a few times. The genes are TRBV6-1 and TRBJ2-7; 10 bases are a match to TRBD2. This CDR3 has 14 amino acids. After removal of 6 bases from V and 1 base from J, the junction contained 3 bases not matched to a gene. Germline CDR1 reads MNHNS; CDR2 reads SASEGT. The CDR3 sequence is CASRIAGGSYEQYF. The DNA for the CDR3 is TGTGCCAGCAGGATAGCGGGGGGATCCTACGAGCAGTACTTC.

There are a few counts of this clonotype. The genes are TRBV6-5 and TRBJ2-3; possibly TRBD1 or TRBD2 for D (5 bases each). V gave up 2 bases and J gave up 3 bases, with 15 bases separating them. Germline lookup yields CDR1 MNHEY and CDR2 SVGAGI. There are 16 residues in the CDR3. CDR3 loop: CASSYKAGRETDTQYF. In DNA, the CDR3 is TGTGCCAGCAGTTACAAGGCAGGGAGAGAAACAGATACGCAGTATTTT.

The table lists this clonotype with a few counts. This sequence joins TRBV11-2 and TRBJ2-1; 8 bases match TRBD1. The CDR3 contains 15 residues. The germline V gene encodes CDR1 SGHAT and CDR2 FQNNGV. The V and J ends lost 1 base and 7 bases, in that order; junction bases with no gene match: 6. CDR3 coding DNA: TGTGCCAGCAGCTTAGTCAGGGGGCAGGGTAATGAGCAGTTCTTC. As protein: CASSLVRGQGNEQFF. Looking up the rest from reference TRBV11-2 and TRBJ2-1 gives the full variable domain: EAGVAQSPRYKIIEKRQSVAFWCNPISGHATLYWYQQILGQGPKLLIQFQNNGVVDDSQLPKDRFSAERLKGVDSTLKIQPAKLEDSAVYLCASSLVRGQGNEQFFGPGTRLTVL.